The clone carrying this TCR beta chain was seen repeatedly, ten times or more. The data stem from a study of early T cells in non-severe SARS-CoV-2 infection. The CDR3 extends over 13 amino acids. Germline V gene data show CDR1 as DFQATT and CDR2 as SNEGSKA (reference sequence). Trimming removed 0 bases at V and 4 bases at J, with 7 bases between. Each single cDNA molecule received a unique molecular identifier. One entry per CDR3 protein, called by TCRdb with MiXCR from the 5' RACE reads. The table has roughly 24,000 distinct CDR3 sequences, 3% to 4% seen once. V usage is TRBV20-1 and J usage is TRBJ2-1, with D unclear. Material: whole blood. This TCR came from an adult who was a healthcare worker with PCR-confirmed SARS-CoV-2 infection or an uninfected control (not recorded which). The DNA of the CDR3 is TGCAGTGCTAGAGATCAACTGTACAATGAGCAGTTCTTC. Its translation is CSARDQLYNEQFF.